The T cell receptor beta chain under discussion was sequenced for a study of CD8 T cells in Susac syndrome. Broader study findings: It was in TEMRA cells and active patients that Susac CD8+ clonal expansion peaked.

Reverse transcription of about 0.5 to 1 ug RNA was carried out with random hexamers. TCRdb fed the immunoSEQ multiplex PCR reads into MiXCR, producing one record per CDR3 protein. The sample lists about 130,000 distinct CDR3 sequences, 90% to 95% occurring once. In the case of this clonotype: What it binds is not known.

Looked up from germline, CDR1 is SNHLY and CDR2 is FYNNEI. Germline trimming cut 6 bases from V and 4 bases from J; bases unmatched to any gene: 5. The CDR3 length is 14 residues. The chain links TRBV2 to TRBJ1-5; 8 nucleotides line up with TRBD1. The receptor was derived from a human donor with Susac syndrome. The sample consisted of CD8+ T cells from PBMCs. The CDR3 loop is CASRRTGLNQPQHF. CDR3 bases: TGTGCCAGCAGACGGACAGGGTTGAATCAGCCCCAGCATTTT. The whole variable domain, remainder taken from reference TRBV2 and TRBJ1-5, is EPEVTQTPSHQVTQMGQEVILRCVPISNHLYFYWYRQILGQKVEFLVSFYNNEISEKSEIFDDQFSVERPDGSNFTLKIRSTKLEDSAMYFCASRRTGLNQPQHFGDGTRLSIL.